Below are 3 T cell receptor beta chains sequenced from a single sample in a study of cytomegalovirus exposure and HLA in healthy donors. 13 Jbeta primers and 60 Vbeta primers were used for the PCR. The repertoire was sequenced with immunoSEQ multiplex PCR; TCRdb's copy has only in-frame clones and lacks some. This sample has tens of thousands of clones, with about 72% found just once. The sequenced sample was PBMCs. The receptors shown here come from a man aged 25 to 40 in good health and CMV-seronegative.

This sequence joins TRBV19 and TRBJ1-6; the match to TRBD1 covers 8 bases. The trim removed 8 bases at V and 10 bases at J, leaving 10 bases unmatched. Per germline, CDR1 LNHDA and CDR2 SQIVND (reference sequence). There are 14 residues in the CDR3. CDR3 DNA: TGTGCCAGTGAGCAGGGACAGGAAAAATCACCCCTCCACTTT. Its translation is CASEQGQEKSPLHF.

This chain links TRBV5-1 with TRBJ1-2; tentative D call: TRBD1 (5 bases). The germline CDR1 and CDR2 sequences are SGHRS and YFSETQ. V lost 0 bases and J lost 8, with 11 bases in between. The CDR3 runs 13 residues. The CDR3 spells CASSLGQGKGYTF. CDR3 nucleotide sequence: TGCGCCAGCAGCTTGGGCCAGGGCAAGGGCTACACCTTC.

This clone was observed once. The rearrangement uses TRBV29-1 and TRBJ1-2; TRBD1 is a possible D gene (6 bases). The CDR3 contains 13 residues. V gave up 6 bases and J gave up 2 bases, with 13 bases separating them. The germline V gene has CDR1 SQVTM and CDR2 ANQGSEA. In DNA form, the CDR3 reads TGCAGCGTGCTACCCACAGGGAACTATGGCTACACCTTC. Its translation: CSVLPTGNYGYTF.